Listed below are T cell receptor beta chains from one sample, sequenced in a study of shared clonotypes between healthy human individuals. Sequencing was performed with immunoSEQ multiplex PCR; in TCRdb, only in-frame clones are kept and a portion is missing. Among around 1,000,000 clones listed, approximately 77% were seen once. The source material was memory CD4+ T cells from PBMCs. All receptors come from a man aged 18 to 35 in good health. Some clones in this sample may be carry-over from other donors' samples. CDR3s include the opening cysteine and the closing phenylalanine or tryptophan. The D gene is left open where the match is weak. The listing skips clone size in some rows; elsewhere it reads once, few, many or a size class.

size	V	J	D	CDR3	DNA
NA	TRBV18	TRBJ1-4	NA	CASSPGVGEKLFF	TGTGCCAGCTCACCGGGTGTGGGTGAAAAACTGTTTTTT
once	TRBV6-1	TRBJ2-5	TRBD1	CASIQMTGGETQYF	TGTGCCAGCATCCAAATGACAGGGGGGGAGACCCAGTACTTC
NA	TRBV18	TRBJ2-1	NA	CASSGGSGLSHNEQFF	TGTGCCAGCTCAGGTGGGAGCGGGTTATCGCACAATGAGCAGTTCTTC
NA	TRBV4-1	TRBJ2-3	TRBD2	CASSQQREGTDTQYF	TGCGCCAGCAGCCAACAGCGGGAGGGCACAGATACGCAGTATTTT
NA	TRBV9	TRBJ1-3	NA	CASSAGRIETAGNTIYF	TGTGCCAGCAGCGCCGGAAGGATTGAGACAGCTGGAAACACCATATATTTT
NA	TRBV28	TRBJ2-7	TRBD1	CASSLWTGLGEQYF	TGTGCCAGCAGTTTATGGACAGGGTTAGGCGAGCAGTACTTC
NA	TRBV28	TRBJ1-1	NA	CATSENTEAFF	TGTGCCACCTCAGAGAACACTGAAGCTTTCTTT
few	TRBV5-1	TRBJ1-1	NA	CASSSRGGQAFF	TGCGCCAGCAGTTCGAGGGGAGGCCAAGCTTTCTTT
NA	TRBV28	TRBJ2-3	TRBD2	CASSRLAGRQYTDTQYF	TGTGCCAGCAGTCGGCTAGCGGGAAGACAATACACAGATACGCAGTATTTT
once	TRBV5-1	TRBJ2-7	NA	CASGSGAGVEQYF	TGCGCCAGCGGGTCGGGGGCAGGAGTCGAGCAGTACTTC
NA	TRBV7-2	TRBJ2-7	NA	CASSLMAGSYEQYF	TGTGCCAGCAGCTTAATGGCGGGAAGCTACGAGCAGTACTTC
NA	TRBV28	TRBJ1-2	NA	CASKQIYGYTF	TGTGCCAGCAAACAGATCTATGGCTACACCTTC
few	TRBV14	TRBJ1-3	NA	CASSWLLRGGNTIYF	TGTGCCAGCAGCTGGCTTCTTCGTGGAGGAAACACCATATATTTT
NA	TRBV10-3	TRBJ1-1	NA	CAISASGANTEAFF	TGTGCCATCAGTGCGTCGGGCGCGAACACTGAAGCTTTCTTT
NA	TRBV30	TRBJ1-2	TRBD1	CAWNQGQSTLSYTF	TGTGCCTGGAACCAGGGACAGTCGACCTTGAGCTACACCTTC
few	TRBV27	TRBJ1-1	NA	CASSQGLGSFLNTEAFF	TGTGCCAGCAGTCAGGGTTTGGGCAGCTTCTTGAACACTGAAGCTTTCTTT
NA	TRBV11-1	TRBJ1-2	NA	CASSSVNYGYTF	TGTGCCAGCAGCTCCGTCAACTATGGCTACACCTTC
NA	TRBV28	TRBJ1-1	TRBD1	CASSFWDSPNTEAFF	TGTGCCAGCAGTTTTTGGGACAGCCCGAACACTGAAGCTTTCTTT
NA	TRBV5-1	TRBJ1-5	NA	CASSLRCQVINQPQHF	TGCGCCAGCAGCTTGCGTTGCCAGGTGATCAATCAGCCCCAGCATTTT
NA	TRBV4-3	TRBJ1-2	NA	CASSQDGNRVDYGYTF	TGCGCCAGCAGCCAAGATGGGAACAGGGTTGACTATGGCTACACCTTC
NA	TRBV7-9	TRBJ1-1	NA	CASSPFGAVEAFF	TGTGCCAGCAGTCCATTCGGGGCGGTGGAAGCTTTCTTT
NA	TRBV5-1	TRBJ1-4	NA	CASSLAGDAGEKLFF	TGCGCCAGCAGCTTAGCAGGGGACGCGGGCGAAAAACTGTTTTTT
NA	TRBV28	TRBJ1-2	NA	CASSLSPRGYGYTF	TGTGCCAGCAGTTTATCCCCGAGGGGCTATGGCTACACCTTC